This T cell receptor beta chain stems from a study of T cell changes during pregnancy in multiple sclerosis. This CDR3 has 15 amino acids. With 7 bases removed from V and 0 bases from J, the gap between germline ends came to 15 bases. The germline V gene encodes CDR1 LNHNV and CDR2 YYDKDF (reference sequence). Method: immunoSEQ multiplex PCR; TCRdb's copy keeps in-frame clones and lacks some. The sample has some 89,000 clones, about 94% seen once; the top ten hold approximately 2.4%. The TCR originated in a female donor with multiple sclerosis, enrolled in a pregnancy study. This chain links TRBV15 with TRBJ1-1; D gene unclear. The specimen was peripheral blood, collected in the third trimester of pregnancy. CDR3 in DNA: TGTGCCACCAACCTCAGGCGGGCCATGAACACTGAAGCTTTCTTT. It encodes CATNLRRAMNTEAFF.